One sample yielded the 27 T cell receptor beta chains listed below, sequenced in a study of blood T cell repertoires in COVID-19. Only in-frame clones appear in the TCRdb table, and some are missing; sequencing was by immunoSEQ multiplex PCR. Of approximately 270,000 clones listed, about 86% were seen once; the top ten hold approximately 1.4%. Sequences were obtained from peripheral blood. Source of these receptors: an elderly man with acute or convalescent COVID-19.

The rearrangement links TRBV19 to TRBJ2-7; weak D call: TRBD1 (5 bases). V lost 3 bases and J 6 bases, leaving 15 bases between the germline ends. This CDR3 contains 14 residues. Germline values: CDR1 LNHDA, CDR2 SQIVND (reference sequence). CDR3 sequence: CASSILLDRSEQYF. CDR3 sequence (DNA): TGTGCCAGTAGTATCCTCCTAGACAGATCCGAGCAGTACTTC.

The sample holds a few counts of this clone. This sequence joins TRBV27 and TRBJ2-7; 9 bases fit TRBD2. This CDR3 has 16 amino acids. Germline CDR1 is MNHEY and CDR2 is SMNVEV (reference sequence). The V gene end was trimmed by 0 bases and the J gene end by 3 bases; junction bases not matched to a gene: 6. The CDR3 region has the DNA TGTGCCAGCAGTTTATCGTTTGCGGGGGGGCTCTACGAGCAGTACTTC. Protein: CASSLSFAGGLYEQYF.

V usage is TRBV19 and J usage is TRBJ2-2, with D possibly TRBD2 on 5 matching bases. From germline, CDR1 is LNHDA and CDR2 SQIVND (reference sequence). The CDR3 runs 15 residues. Trimming shortened V by 6 bases and J by 0 bases, and 11 bases separated the two germline ends. For the CDR3, the DNA is TGTGCCAGTAGACGAAAGAGGGCGAACACCGGGGAGCTGTTTTTT. Amino acids: CASRRKRANTGELFF.

The gene calls are TRBV28 and TRBJ1-1; possible D gene TRBD1, 6 bases. The V gene's germline CDR1 is MDHEN and CDR2 SYDVKM. CDR3 size: 14 residues. V lost 8 bases to trimming and J lost 5 bases, with 18 bases between them. The CDR3 loop is CASGLEGVLTEAFF. DNA for the CDR3: TGTGCCAGCGGACTAGAGGGGGTTTTGACTGAAGCTTTCTTT.

This chain links TRBV6-5 with TRBJ1-1; D remains unclear. V lost 5 bases to trimming and J lost 2 bases, with 12 bases between them. Germline CDR1 and CDR2: MNHEY and SVGAGI. The CDR3 runs to 14 residues. CDR3 DNA: TGTGCCAGCAGTCCGACAAGAGCTAACACTGAAGCTTTCTTT. Its protein is CASSPTRANTEAFF.

V and J are TRBV5-1 and TRBJ2-5; the match to TRBD1 covers 7 bases. V was pared by 4 bases and J by 4 bases, with 7 bases of the junction left unmatched. Germline values: CDR1 SGHRS, CDR2 YFSETQ. The CDR3 has 14 amino acids. In DNA, the CDR3 is TGCGCCAGCAGCGGTCGGACAGGCGGAGAGACCCAGTACTTC. Translating gives CASSGRTGGETQYF.

J is TRBJ2-5 and V is TRBV29-1; TRBD2 agrees at 9 bases. Trimming at V came to 3 bases and at J to 2 bases, leaving 4 bases not matched to a gene. CDR3 length: 14 residues. Germline CDR1 SQVTM, CDR2 ANQGSEA. The CDR3 reads CSVDASGAQETQYF. In nucleotides, the CDR3 is TGCAGCGTTGATGCTAGCGGGGCTCAAGAGACCCAGTACTTC. Supplemented by reference TRBV29-1 and TRBJ2-5, the full variable domain reads SAVISQKPSRDICQRGTSLTIQCQVDSQVTMMFWYRQQPGQSLTLIATANQGSEATYESGFVIDKFPISRPNLTFSTLTVSNMSPEDSSIYLCSVDASGAQETQYFGPGTRLLVL.

The CDR3 DNA reads as TGTGCCAGCAGTTACTTGACAGGTCCCCGTGAAGCCCAGCATTTT. It is translated as CASSYLTGPREAQHF. The chain employs TRBV6-2 or TRBV6-3 and TRBJ1-5; TRBD1 is a possible D gene (6 bases). The CDR3 is 15 amino acids. Germline loops: CDR1 MNHEY, CDR2 SVGEGT. V was trimmed by 1 base and J by 11 bases, leaving 18 bases between them.

In its sample, this clone was seen once. V and J are TRBV4-3 and TRBJ1-4; 7 bases are shared with TRBD1. This CDR3 is 15 amino acids long. Per germline, CDR1 LGHNA and CDR2 YSLEER. With 4 bases clipped from V and 4 bases from J, the junction kept 6 bases outside the gene matches. The CDR3 DNA follows: TGCGCCAGCAGCCCAATGACAGGGCGTAATGAAAAACTGTTTTTT. Its protein is CASSPMTGRNEKLFF.

The V gene is TRBV11-2, the J gene TRBJ2-1; 7 nucleotides line up with TRBD2. V trimming: 8 bases; J trimming: 2 bases; junction bases outside the gene matches: 12. This CDR3 spans 16 amino acids. Germline CDR1 and CDR2: SGHAT and FQNNGV. The CDR3 region has the DNA TGTGCCAGCTCGGCGTCGAGCGGGGCCCCCTACAATGAGCAGTTCTTC. It codes for CASSASSGAPYNEQFF.

The chain uses TRBV7-2 and TRBJ2-3; 11 bases are a match to TRBD2. V dropped 5 bases and J dropped 0; count of bases not matched to a gene: 10. The CDR3 runs to 18 residues. The germline gives CDR1 SGHTA, CDR2 FQGNSA. The CDR3 spells CASSGRGTSGPSTDTQYF. CDR3 coding DNA: TGTGCCAGCAGCGGTAGAGGGACTAGCGGCCCTAGCACAGATACGCAGTATTTT.

The chain has TRBV3-1 (or the pseudogene TRBV3-2) and TRBJ2-3; D might be TRBD2 (6 bases). Germline V gives CDR1 LGHDT, CDR2 YNNKEL (reference sequence). V dropped 4 bases and J dropped 8 bases, with 13 bases sitting between them. This CDR3 comprises 13 residues. The CDR3 reads CASSLSTSGTQYF. The CDR3 coding sequence is TGTGCCAGCAGCCTCTCGACTAGTGGTACGCAGTATTTT.

V usage is TRBV12-3 or TRBV12-4 and J usage is TRBJ1-2; TRBD1 matches at 7 bases. J was trimmed by 4 bases and V by 10 bases; bases with no gene match: 6. CDR3 length equals 12 residues. The CDR3 spells CATTGETYGYTF. In DNA, the CDR3 is TGTGCCACCACAGGGGAGACCTATGGCTACACCTTC.

The V call is TRBV6-2 or TRBV6-3, the J call TRBJ1-5; TRBD1 might be the D (6 bases). This CDR3 contains 15 residues. V lost 7 bases and J lost 4, with 17 bases in between. CDR1 and CDR2 from the germline V gene are MNHEY and SVGEGT. CDR3 loop: CASTPQGSENQPQHF. The CDR3 DNA is TGTGCCAGCACCCCACAGGGAAGTGAAAATCAGCCCCAGCATTTT.

Here the CDR3 reads CASSKGGRASSYEQYF. The CDR3 DNA follows: TGTGCCAGCAGCAAAGGTGGGAGGGCCAGCTCCTACGAGCAGTACTTC. V gene TRBV9 combines with J gene TRBJ2-7; 7 bases map to TRBD2. The ends lost 4 bases at V and 0 bases at J; junction bases unmatched: 10. The CDR3 totals 16 residues. Germline-derived CDR1 and CDR2 are SGDLS and YYNGEE.

There are a few counts of this clone. This chain connects TRBV11-3 to TRBJ2-3; D is ambiguous. CDR3 length: 13 residues. Germline lookup yields CDR1 SGHNT and CDR2 YENEEA. The germline V and J ends were trimmed by 0 bases and 5 bases, with 6 bases remaining between them. The CDR3 DNA sequence: TGTGCCAGCAGCTTAGATACGGGAGATACGCAGTATTTT. Its translation: CASSLDTGDTQYF.

In this sample, this clone turned up once. The V call is TRBV29-1, the J call TRBJ2-3; 11 bases align to TRBD2. The CDR3 extends over 16 amino acids. Trimming removed 3 bases from V and 1 base from J; junction bases left unmatched: 6. Germline CDR1 reads SQVTM; CDR2 reads ANQGSEA. In DNA, the CDR3 is TGCAGCGTTGATACTAGCGGGAGAGAGGGCACAGATACGCAGTATTTT. This translates into CSVDTSGREGTDTQYF.

Points on this clone: Sequence at one end of the junction differs from germline and may be a read error. V gene TRBV6-5 combines with J gene TRBJ2-7; 8 bases fit TRBD2. The CDR3 sequence is 14 residues long. Germline CDR1 MNHEY, CDR2 SVGAGI. The CDR3 coding sequence is TGTGCCGGCAGCCGGCCGGGGGGGGCTTACGAGCAGTACTTC. Encoded protein: CAGSRPGGAYEQYF.

The J gene is TRBJ2-5, the V gene TRBV7-9; 9 bases align to TRBD1. Germline-derived CDR1 and CDR2 are SEHNR and FQNEAQ (reference sequence). CDR3 length: 15 residues. Trimming removed 1 base from V and 4 bases from J; junction bases left unmatched: 4. The CDR3 reads CASSLGGTGLETQYF. The CDR3 DNA reads TGTGCCAGCAGCTTAGGAGGGACAGGGTTAGAGACCCAGTACTTC.

The chain combines TRBV12-5 with TRBJ1-1; no reliable D call. The CDR3 sequence is 13 residues long. Trimming stripped 3 bases from V and 1 base from J, with 6 bases between. Germline CDR1 reads LGHNT; CDR2 reads FRNRAP. In DNA form, the CDR3 reads TGTGCTAGTGGTTTCGGTCCGAACACTGAAGCTTTCTTT. Protein product: CASGFGPNTEAFF.

V usage is TRBV9 and J usage is TRBJ2-2; no clear D. Germline CDR1 reads SGDLS; CDR2 reads YYNGEE. V was trimmed by 5 bases and J by 0 bases, leaving 5 bases between them. The CDR3 extends over 13 amino acids. The CDR3 loop is CASRQTNTGELFF. Written as DNA, the CDR3 is TGTGCCAGCAGACAGACGAACACCGGGGAGCTGTTTTTT.

The chain is built from TRBV11-2 and TRBJ1-2; D is possibly TRBD1 (5 bases). The germline V gene encodes CDR1 SGHAT and CDR2 FQNNGV. The length of the CDR3 is 14 residues. Trimming took 1 base from V and 7 from J, leaving 13 bases between them. CDR3 protein: CASSLVDSPGGYTF. The CDR3 nucleotides read TGTGCCAGCAGCTTAGTTGACAGCCCCGGTGGCTACACCTTC.

A word on this clone: A read error may produce the germline difference seen at one junction end. In DNA form, the CDR3 reads TGTGCTAGCAGCTCGAGTATAGCGGGAGGGCGATGGGAGACCCAGTACTTC. Translated, it gives CASSSSIAGGRWETQYF. This sequence joins TRBV7-7 and TRBJ2-5; 11 nucleotides match TRBD2. The CDR3 contains 17 residues. CDR1 and CDR2 from the germline V gene are SSHAT and FNYEAQ (reference sequence).

This rearrangement joins TRBV6-2 or TRBV6-3 to TRBJ2-7, with 12 bases aligning to TRBD2. V shed 6 bases and J 1 base; nucleotides not matched to a gene: 4. Germline V CDR1 and CDR2: MNHEY, SVGEGT. The CDR3 extends over 15 amino acids. The CDR3 bases are TGTGCCAGCAGCGAGACTAGCGGGGGTTCCTACGAGCAGTACTTC. It is translated as CASSETSGGSYEQYF.

This clone was seen a few times. This sequence joins TRBV7-9 and TRBJ1-2; 11 bases agree with TRBD1. CDR3 length: 17 residues. Germline loops: CDR1 SEHNR, CDR2 FQNEAQ (reference sequence). After removal of 1 base from V and 7 bases from J, the junction contained 11 bases not matched to a gene. CDR3 sequence: CASSLGSAGQGAFGYTF. The CDR3 DNA reads TGTGCCAGCAGCTTAGGATCCGCCGGACAGGGGGCTTTTGGCTACACCTTC.

Regarding this clone: Other DNA sequences in the same sample also yield this CDR3. The chain combines TRBV6-5 with TRBJ1-5, with D perhaps matching TRBD1 (5 bases). CDR3 length: 14 amino acids. The V and J ends lost 0 bases and 4 bases respectively, with 7 bases between them. Germline values: CDR1 MNHEY, CDR2 SVGAGI. The CDR3 is CASSYSGGNQPQHF. The CDR3, as DNA: TGTGCCAGCAGTTACTCCGGGGGGAATCAGCCCCAGCATTTT.

V is TRBV6-2 or TRBV6-3 and J is TRBJ1-4; the D gene is possibly TRBD1 (6 bases). The CDR3 loop spans 18 amino acids. The ends were cut back, 2 bases at V and 5 bases at J, with 21 bases in the middle. Germline V gene data show CDR1 as MNHEY and CDR2 as SVGEGT. The CDR3 region is CASSYTLTTGSDNEKLFF. DNA for the CDR3: TGTGCCAGCAGTTACACCCTAACGACAGGTTCGGACAATGAAAAACTGTTTTTT.